Listed below are T cell receptor beta chains from one sample, sequenced in a study of early T cells in non-severe SARS-CoV-2 infection. MiXCR, run by TCRdb on the 5' RACE reads, gives a single entry per CDR3 protein. Among about 29,000 distinct CDR3 sequences listed, approximately 5.2% were seen once. Sequencing was carried out using whole blood. These receptors came from an adult who was a healthcare worker with PCR-confirmed SARS-CoV-2 infection or an uninfected control (not recorded which). The CDR3 runs from the conserved cysteine through the conserved F or W. Fields, in order: D gene, clone size, V gene, J gene, CDR3 DNA, CDR3 protein. The D gene is left open where the match is weak. For some rows the clone size is stated as once, few or many, or as a class when expanded; others skip it.

D gene: TRBD1; clone size: many; V gene: TRBV27; J gene: TRBJ1-4; CDR3 DNA: TGTGCCAGCAGTCCCCGAAGGGACAGGGTCGAAAAACTGTTTTTT; CDR3 protein: CASSPRRDRVEKLFF
D gene: TRBD1; clone size: many; V gene: TRBV19; J gene: TRBJ2-7; CDR3 DNA: TGTGCCAGTGAGGACAGGGTTTCCTACGAGCAGTACTTC; CDR3 protein: CASEDRVSYEQYF
D gene: .; clone size: few; V gene: TRBV28; J gene: TRBJ2-7; CDR3 DNA: TGTGCCAGCAGTTTAGCGGGGCCCGGGTACGAGCAGTACTTC; CDR3 protein: CASSLAGPGYEQYF
D gene: TRBD1; clone size: many; V gene: TRBV29-1; J gene: TRBJ2-7; CDR3 DNA: TGCAGCGTTGCCCGGGACAGCTACGAGCAGTACTTC; CDR3 protein: CSVARDSYEQYF
D gene: .; clone size: many; V gene: TRBV28; J gene: TRBJ2-1; CDR3 DNA: TGTGCCAGCAGTTTGGGAGGAAGCGGGTTGGACTACAATGAGCAGTTCTTC; CDR3 protein: CASSLGGSGLDYNEQFF
D gene: TRBD1; clone size: many; V gene: TRBV24-1; J gene: TRBJ1-5; CDR3 DNA: TGTGCCACCAGTTCCGGGACAGGGGGCGTTCAGCCCCAGCATTTT; CDR3 protein: CATSSGTGGVQPQHF
D gene: TRBD2; clone size: .; V gene: TRBV7-2; J gene: TRBJ2-3; CDR3 DNA: TGTGCCAGCAGCTTAGAAGGCGGGGGGGCGGAAGATACGCAGTATTTT; CDR3 protein: CASSLEGGGAEDTQYF
D gene: TRBD1; clone size: .; V gene: TRBV5-1; J gene: TRBJ2-6; CDR3 DNA: TGCGCCAGCAGCCCCGCGGGACTCCCGGCAGGAGGCCGGGACAGGGCTGGGGCCAACGTCCTGACTTTC; CDR3 protein: CASSPAGLPAGGRDRAGANVLTF
D gene: .; clone size: many; V gene: TRBV12-3/TRBV12-4; J gene: TRBJ2-1; CDR3 DNA: TGTGCCAGCAGTTTCGTGGTTGAGGGGCTGGAGCAGTTCTTC; CDR3 protein: CASSFVVEGLEQFF
D gene: .; clone size: many; V gene: TRBV5-1; J gene: TRBJ2-7; CDR3 DNA: TGCGCCAGCAGAAGGACTTTCAGCTCCTACGAGCAGTACTTC; CDR3 protein: CASRRTFSSYEQYF
D gene: TRBD2; clone size: many; V gene: TRBV24-1; J gene: TRBJ2-1; CDR3 DNA: TGTGCCACCAGTGATGGGCGGGGGGGTGACAATGAGCAGTTCTTC; CDR3 protein: CATSDGRGGDNEQFF
D gene: TRBD2; clone size: few; V gene: TRBV3-1; J gene: TRBJ2-1; CDR3 DNA: TGTGCCAGCAGCCAGAACCCGGGACTAGCGGGGGGCGACAATGAGCAGTTCTTC; CDR3 protein: CASSQNPGLAGGDNEQFF
D gene: .; clone size: many; V gene: TRBV29-1; J gene: TRBJ1-2; CDR3 DNA: TGCAGCGACTCCCGGGGTGAAGGATATGGCTACACCTTC; CDR3 protein: CSDSRGEGYGYTF
D gene: .; clone size: many; V gene: TRBV24-1; J gene: TRBJ1-1; CDR3 DNA: TGTGCCACCTCCACAGGGATAAGTTGTTTCTTT; CDR3 protein: CATSTGISCFF
D gene: TRBD1; clone size: many; V gene: TRBV9; J gene: TRBJ1-1; CDR3 DNA: TGTGCCAGCAGCTCCCGGGACAGCACTGAAGCTTTCTTT; CDR3 protein: CASSSRDSTEAFF
D gene: .; clone size: many; V gene: TRBV6-2/TRBV6-3; J gene: TRBJ1-6; CDR3 DNA: TGTGCCAGCAGGGACGGACGGAACTACTATAATTCACCCCTCCACTTT; CDR3 protein: CASRDGRNYYNSPLHF
D gene: .; clone size: many; V gene: TRBV9; J gene: TRBJ2-5; CDR3 DNA: TGTGCCAGCAGCGTAGCCCCAACACGCCAAGAGACCCAGTACTTC; CDR3 protein: CASSVAPTRQETQYF